This TCR beta chain was captured by sequencing in a study of technical replicates of blood from several donors. Clones were read by immunoSEQ multiplex PCR, and TCRdb kept only the in-frame ones, dropping some. The repertoire holds some 70,000 clones, with 80% to 95% as singletons. With V trimmed by 6 bases and J by 2 bases, 2 bases remained unmatched. The germline V gene encodes CDR1 MDHEN and CDR2 SYDVKM. The CDR3 has 14 amino acids. Input material: PBMCs. This chain joins TRBV28 and TRBJ2-5; 11 nucleotides match TRBD2. The clonotype originates from a human donor in good health. Some clones in this sample may be carry-over from other donors' samples. Here the CDR3 reads CASRTSGVQETQYF. The CDR3 DNA follows: TGTGCCAGCAGGACTAGCGGGGTACAAGAGACCCAGTACTTC.